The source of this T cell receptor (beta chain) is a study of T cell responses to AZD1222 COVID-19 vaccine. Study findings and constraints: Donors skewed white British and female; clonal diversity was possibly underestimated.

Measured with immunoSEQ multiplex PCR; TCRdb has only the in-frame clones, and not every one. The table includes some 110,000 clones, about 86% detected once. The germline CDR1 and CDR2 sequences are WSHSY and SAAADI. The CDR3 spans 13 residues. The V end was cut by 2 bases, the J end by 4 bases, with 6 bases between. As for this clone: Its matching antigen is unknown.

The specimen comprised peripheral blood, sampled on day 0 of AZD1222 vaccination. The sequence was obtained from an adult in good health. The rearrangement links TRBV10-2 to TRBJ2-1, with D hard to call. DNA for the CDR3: TGCGCCAGCAGTGAGAGGGCTTACAATGAGCAGTTCTTC. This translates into CASSERAYNEQFF.